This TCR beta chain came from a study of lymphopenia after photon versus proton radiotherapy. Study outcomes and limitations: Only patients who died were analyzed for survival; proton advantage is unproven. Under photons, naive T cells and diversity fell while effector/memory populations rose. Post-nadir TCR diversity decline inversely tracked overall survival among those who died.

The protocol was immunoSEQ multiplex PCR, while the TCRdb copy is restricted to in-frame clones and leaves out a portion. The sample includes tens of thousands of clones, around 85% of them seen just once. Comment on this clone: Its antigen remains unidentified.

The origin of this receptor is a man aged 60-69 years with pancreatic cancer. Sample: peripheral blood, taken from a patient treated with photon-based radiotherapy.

The CDR3 DNA is TGCGCCAGCAGCCAAGTAATAGGGGAGGGGCAGTTCTTC. It translates to CASSQVIGEGQFF. The genes are TRBV4-3 and TRBJ2-1, with 7 bases matching TRBD2. CDR3 length: 13 residues. The germline V gene has CDR1 LGHNA and CDR2 YSLEER. Losses at the gene ends were 1 base for V and 12 bases for J; bases not matched to a gene: 6.